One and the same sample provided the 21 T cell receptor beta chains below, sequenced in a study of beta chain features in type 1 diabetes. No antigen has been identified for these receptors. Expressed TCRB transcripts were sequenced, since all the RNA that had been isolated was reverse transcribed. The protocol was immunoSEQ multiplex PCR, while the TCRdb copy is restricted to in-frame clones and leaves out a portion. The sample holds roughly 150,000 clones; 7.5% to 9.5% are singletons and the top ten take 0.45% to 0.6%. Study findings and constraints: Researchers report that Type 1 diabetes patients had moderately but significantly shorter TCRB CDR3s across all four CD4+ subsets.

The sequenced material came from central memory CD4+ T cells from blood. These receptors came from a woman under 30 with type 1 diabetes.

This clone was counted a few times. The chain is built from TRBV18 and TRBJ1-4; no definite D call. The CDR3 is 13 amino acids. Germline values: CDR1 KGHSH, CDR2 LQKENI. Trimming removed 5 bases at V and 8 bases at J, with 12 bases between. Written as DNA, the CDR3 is TGTGCCAGCTCAGTGAGACGGGAAGAAAAACTGTTTTTT. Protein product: CASSVRREEKLFF.

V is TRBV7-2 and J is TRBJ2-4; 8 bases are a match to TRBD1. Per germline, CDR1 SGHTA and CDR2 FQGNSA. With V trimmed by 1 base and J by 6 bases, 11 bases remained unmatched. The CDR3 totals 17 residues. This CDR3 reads CASSLEGRGQQRNIQYF. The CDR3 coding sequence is TGTGCCAGCAGCTTAGAGGGCAGGGGGCAGCAAAGAAACATTCAGTACTTC.

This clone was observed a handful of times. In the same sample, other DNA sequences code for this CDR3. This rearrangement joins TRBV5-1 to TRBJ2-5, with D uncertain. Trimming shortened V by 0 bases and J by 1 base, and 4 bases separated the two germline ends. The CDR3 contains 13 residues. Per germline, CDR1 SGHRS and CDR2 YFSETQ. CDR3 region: CASSLGPQETQYF. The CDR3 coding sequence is TGCGCCAGCAGCTTGGGGCCCCAAGAGACCCAGTACTTC.

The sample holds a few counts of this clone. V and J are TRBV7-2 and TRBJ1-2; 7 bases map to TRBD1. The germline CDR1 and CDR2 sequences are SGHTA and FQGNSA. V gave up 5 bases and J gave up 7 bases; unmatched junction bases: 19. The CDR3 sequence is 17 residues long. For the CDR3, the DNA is TGTGCCAGCAGCACCAGCCTTCTCCAAGGGGGCGCGAGTGGCTACACCTTC. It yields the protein CASSTSLLQGGASGYTF.

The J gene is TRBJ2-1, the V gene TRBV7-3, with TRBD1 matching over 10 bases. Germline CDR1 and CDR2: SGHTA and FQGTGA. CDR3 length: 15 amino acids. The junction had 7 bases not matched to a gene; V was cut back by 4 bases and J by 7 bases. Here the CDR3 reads CASSSTGQGINEQFF. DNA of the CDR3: TGTGCCAGCAGCTCGACGGGACAGGGGATTAATGAGCAGTTCTTC.

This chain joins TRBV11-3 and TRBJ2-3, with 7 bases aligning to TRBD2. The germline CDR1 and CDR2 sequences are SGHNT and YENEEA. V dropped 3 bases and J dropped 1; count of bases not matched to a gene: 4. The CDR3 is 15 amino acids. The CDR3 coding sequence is TGTGCCAGCAGCTTCGGACTAGTTGGCACAGATACGCAGTATTTT. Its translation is CASSFGLVGTDTQYF.

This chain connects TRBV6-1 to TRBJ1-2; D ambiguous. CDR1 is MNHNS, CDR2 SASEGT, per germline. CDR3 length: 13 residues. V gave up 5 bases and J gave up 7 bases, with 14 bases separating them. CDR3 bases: TGTGCCAGCAGTTCCGCGGGGAGGGTTGGCTACACCTTC. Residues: CASSSAGRVGYTF.

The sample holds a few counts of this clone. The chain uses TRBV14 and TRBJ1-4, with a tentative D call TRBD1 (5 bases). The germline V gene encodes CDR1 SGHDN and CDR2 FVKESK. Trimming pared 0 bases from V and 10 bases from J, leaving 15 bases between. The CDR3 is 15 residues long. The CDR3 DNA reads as TGTGCCAGCAGCCAAGATCATAGGGGTCGAGGAAAACTGTTTTTT. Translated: CASSQDHRGRGKLFF. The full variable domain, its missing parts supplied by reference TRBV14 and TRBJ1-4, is EAGVTQFPSHSVIEKGQTVTLRCDPISGHDNLYWYRRVMGKEIKFLLHFVKESKQDESGMPNNRFLAERTGGTYSTLKVQPAELEDSGVYFCASSQDHRGRGKLFFGSGTQLSVL.

CDR3 nucleotide sequence: TGTGCCATCAGTGAGTCGACTGCGGGTGAGCAGTACTTC. It encodes CAISESTAGEQYF. This chain joins TRBV10-3 and TRBJ2-7; D is possibly TRBD2 (5 bases). Germline assignment: CDR1 ENHRY and CDR2 SYGVKD. The CDR3 runs to 13 residues. V was shortened by 0 bases and J by 7 bases, with 10 bases between the two germline ends.

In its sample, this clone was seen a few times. The CDR3 region is CSVPGGSGGSSYNEQFF. The CDR3 DNA reads as TGCAGCGTTCCCGGGGGTAGCGGGGGGTCTTCATACAATGAGCAGTTCTTC. The rearrangement uses TRBV29-1 and TRBJ2-1; 10 positions match TRBD2. This CDR3 comprises 17 residues. Germline trimming cut 5 bases from V and 4 bases from J; bases unmatched to any gene: 14. Germline lookup yields CDR1 SQVTM and CDR2 ANQGSEA.

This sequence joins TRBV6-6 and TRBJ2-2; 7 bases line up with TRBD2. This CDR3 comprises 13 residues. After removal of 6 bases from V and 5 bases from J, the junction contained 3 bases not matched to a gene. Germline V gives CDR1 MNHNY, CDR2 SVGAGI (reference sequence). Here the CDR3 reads CASRGRGTGELFF. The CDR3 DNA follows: TGTGCCAGCAGGGGGCGGGGGACCGGGGAGCTGTTTTTT.

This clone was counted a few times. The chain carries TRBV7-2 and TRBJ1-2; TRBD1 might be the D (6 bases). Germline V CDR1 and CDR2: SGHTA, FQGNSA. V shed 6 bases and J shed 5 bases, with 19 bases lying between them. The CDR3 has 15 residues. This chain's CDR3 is CASSPTGTHAYGYTF. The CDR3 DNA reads TGTGCCAGCAGTCCAACCGGGACACACGCTTATGGCTACACCTTC.

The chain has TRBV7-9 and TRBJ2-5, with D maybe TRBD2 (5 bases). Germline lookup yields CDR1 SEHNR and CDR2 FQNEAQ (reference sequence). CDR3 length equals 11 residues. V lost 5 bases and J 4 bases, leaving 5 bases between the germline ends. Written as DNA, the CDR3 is TGTGCCAGCAGCGGAGGAGAGACCCAGTACTTC. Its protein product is CASSGGETQYF.

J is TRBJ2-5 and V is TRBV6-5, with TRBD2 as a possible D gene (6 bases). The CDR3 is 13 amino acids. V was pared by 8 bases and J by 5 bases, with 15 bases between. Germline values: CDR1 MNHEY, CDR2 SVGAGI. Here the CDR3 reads CASGGTFGETQYF. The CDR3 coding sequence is TGTGCCAGCGGGGGGACCTTTGGGGAGACCCAGTACTTC.

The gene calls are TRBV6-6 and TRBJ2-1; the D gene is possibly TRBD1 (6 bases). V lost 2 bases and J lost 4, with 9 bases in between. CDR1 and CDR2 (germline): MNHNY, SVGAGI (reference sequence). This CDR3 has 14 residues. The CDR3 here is CASSYRTDYNEQFF. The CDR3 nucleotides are TGTGCCAGCAGTTACCGGACAGATTACAATGAGCAGTTCTTC.

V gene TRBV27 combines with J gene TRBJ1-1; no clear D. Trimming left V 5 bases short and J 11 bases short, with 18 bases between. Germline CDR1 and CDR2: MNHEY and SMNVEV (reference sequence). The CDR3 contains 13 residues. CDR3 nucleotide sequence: TGTGCCAGCAGTCCTAGACTAGCTGGCGAGGCTTTCTTT. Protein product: CASSPRLAGEAFF.

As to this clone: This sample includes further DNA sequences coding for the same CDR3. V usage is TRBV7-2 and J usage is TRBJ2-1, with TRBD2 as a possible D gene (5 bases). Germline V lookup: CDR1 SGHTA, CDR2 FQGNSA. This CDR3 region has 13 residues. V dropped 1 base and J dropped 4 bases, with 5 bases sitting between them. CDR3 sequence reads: CASSLGTYNEQFF. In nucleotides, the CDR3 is TGTGCCAGCAGCTTAGGGACTTACAATGAGCAGTTCTTC.

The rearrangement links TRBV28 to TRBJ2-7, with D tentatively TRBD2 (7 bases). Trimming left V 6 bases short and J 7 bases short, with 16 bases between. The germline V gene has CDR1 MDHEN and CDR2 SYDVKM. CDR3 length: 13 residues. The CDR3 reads CASRPTGGAEQYF. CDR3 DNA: TGTGCCAGCAGACCTACGGGGGGCGCGGAGCAGTACTTC.

CDR3 sequence reads: CASSERGGPYNEQFF. The CDR3 region has the DNA TGTGCCAGCAGTGAAAGAGGGGGCCCCTACAATGAGCAGTTCTTC. V and J are TRBV25-1 and TRBJ2-1, with TRBD1 identical over 7 bases. Looked up from germline, CDR1 is MGHDK and CDR2 is SYGVNS. V lost 2 bases, J lost 2 bases, and 3 bases stayed unmatched. CDR3 length: 15 amino acids.

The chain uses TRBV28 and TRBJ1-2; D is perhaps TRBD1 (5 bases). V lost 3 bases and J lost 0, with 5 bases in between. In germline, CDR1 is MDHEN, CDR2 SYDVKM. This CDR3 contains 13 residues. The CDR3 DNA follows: TGTGCCAGCAGTTTGGACACTAACTATGGCTACACCTTC. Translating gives CASSLDTNYGYTF.

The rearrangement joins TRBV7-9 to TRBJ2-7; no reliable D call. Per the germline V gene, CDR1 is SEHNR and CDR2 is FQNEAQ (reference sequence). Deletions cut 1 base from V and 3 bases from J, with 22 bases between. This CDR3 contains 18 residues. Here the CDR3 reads CASSLVALTVAADYEQYF. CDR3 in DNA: TGTGCCAGCAGCTTAGTCGCCTTAACAGTTGCAGCCGACTACGAGCAGTACTTC.